Following are 30 T cell receptor beta chains from one sample sequenced in a study of T-cell memory formation after mild COVID-19. Each CDR3 protein is one row after TCRdb ran MiXCR on the 5' RACE reads. The table has hundreds of thousands of distinct CDR3 sequences, about 20% seen once. Sequenced: PBMCs or a T cell subset sorted from them (not recorded which). These receptors came from an adult woman who had mild COVID-19 (a few samples of this study predate the infection). Cell type and time point are not known.

In this sample, this clonotype turned up many times. The chain recombines TRBV7-2 with TRBJ2-1; 11 positions agree with TRBD2. Germline CDR1 reads SGHTA; CDR2 reads FQGNSA. CDR3 size: 15 residues. V lost 2 bases to trimming and J lost 11 bases; unmatched junction nucleotides: 8. The CDR3 loop is CASSLSLAGGSKQFF. CDR3 DNA: TGTGCCAGCAGCTTAAGTCTAGCGGGAGGTAGTAAGCAGTTCTTC.

This clonotype was detected only a few times. This sequence joins TRBV24-1 and TRBJ2-2; D gene unclear. Trimming took 5 bases from V and 0 from J, leaving 9 bases between them. The CDR3 loop spans 15 amino acids. Germline values: CDR1 KGHDR, CDR2 SFDVKD. The CDR3 bases are TGTGCCACCAGTGGCGTCAGCGCGAACACCGGGGAGCTGTTTTTT. This codes for CATSGVSANTGELFF.

This clonotype was detected only a few times. The chain carries TRBV7-9 and TRBJ2-3; 9 positions match TRBD1. The V and J ends lost 8 bases and 3 bases, in that order; junction bases with no gene match: 12. This CDR3 region has 16 residues. Germline CDR1 reads SEHNR; CDR2 reads FQNEAQ (reference sequence). Written as DNA, the CDR3 is TGTGCCAGCGGGGGGTTACAGGGGGCCAGGACAGATACGCAGTATTTT. It yields the protein CASGGLQGARTDTQYF.

The rearrangement uses TRBV15 and TRBJ2-1; 7 bases match TRBD2. The CDR3 sequence is 15 residues long. The germline CDR1 and CDR2 sequences are LNHNV and YYDKDF (reference sequence). After removal of 1 base from V and 2 bases from J, the junction contained 2 bases not matched to a gene. CDR3 DNA sequence: TGTGCCACCAGCAGAGGCGGGGGACCCTACAATGAGCAGTTCTTC. Residues: CATSRGGGPYNEQFF.

This clonotype was recorded a few times. The rearrangement links TRBV6-5 to TRBJ1-6; the D gene is possibly TRBD1 (5 bases). This CDR3 is 17 amino acids long. The germline CDR1 and CDR2 sequences are MNHEY and SVGAGI. The V end was cut by 2 bases, the J end by 9 bases, with 20 bases between. Here the CDR3 reads CASSYTGRAVGRSPLHF. DNA of the CDR3: TGTGCCAGCAGTTACACGGGCAGGGCGGTTGGACGTTCACCCCTCCACTTT.

The chain employs TRBV20-1 and TRBJ1-2; 9 nucleotides line up with TRBD1. Unmatched junction bases numbered 8, after V lost 0 bases and J lost 6 bases. The germline CDR1 and CDR2 sequences are DFQATT and SNEGSKA (reference sequence). The CDR3 runs to 15 residues. The CDR3 DNA reads as TGCAGTGCTAGAGATGGGGTCCGGACAGGGGATGGCTACACCTTC. Its translation is CSARDGVRTGDGYTF.

This clonotype has a handful of counts. The chain links TRBV29-1 to TRBJ2-5, with TRBD1 matching over 8 bases. With 7 bases clipped from V and 5 bases from J, the junction kept 9 bases outside the gene matches. This CDR3 has 13 residues. Germline-derived CDR1 and CDR2 are SQVTM and ANQGSEA. CDR3 residues: CSAQGVIGETQYF. In DNA form, the CDR3 reads TGCAGCGCACAGGGGGTGATCGGGGAGACCCAGTACTTC.

This sequence joins TRBV25-1 and TRBJ2-1; 10 bases are a match to TRBD2. V was clipped by 10 bases and J by 3 bases; unmatched bases: 12. This CDR3 has 16 residues. Germline CDR1 is MGHDK and CDR2 is SYGVNS. CDR3 protein: CATRALAGSFYNEQFF. CDR3 nucleotides: TGTGCCACCCGGGCACTAGCGGGAAGTTTCTACAATGAGCAGTTCTTC.

The rearrangement uses TRBV7-9 and TRBJ1-4; the D is unclear. This CDR3 has 12 residues. Germline CDR1 is SEHNR and CDR2 is FQNEAQ (reference sequence). V was cut by 1 base and J by 7 bases, with 4 bases left in between. The CDR3 region has the DNA TGTGCCAGCAGCTTAGGAAGTGAAAAACTGTTTTTT. It codes for CASSLGSEKLFF.

V is TRBV28 and J is TRBJ2-7; D gene ambiguous. V dropped 4 bases and J dropped 7 bases, with 5 bases sitting between them. The germline V gene has CDR1 MDHEN and CDR2 SYDVKM. This CDR3 comprises 10 residues. CDR3 nucleotide sequence: TGTGCCAGCAGTTCCTTTGAGCAGTACTTC. It encodes CASSSFEQYF.

The V call is TRBV5-1, the J call TRBJ2-7; weak D call: TRBD1 (5 bases). V was pared by 2 bases and J by 3 bases, with 9 bases between. The CDR3 spans 13 residues. Germline V gene sequence: CDR1 SGHRS, CDR2 YFSETQ. The CDR3 DNA reads TGCGCCAGCAGCTTACAGGAGTTCTACGAGCAGTACTTC. Its protein product is CASSLQEFYEQYF.

The chain couples TRBV6-5 to TRBJ1-2, with D unresolved. The CDR3 has 15 amino acids. Germline values: CDR1 MNHEY, CDR2 SVGAGI. The ends were cut back, 0 bases at V and 2 bases at J, with 10 bases in the middle. CDR3 loop: CASSYSVKRNYGYTF. CDR3 nucleotide sequence: TGTGCCAGCAGTTACTCCGTGAAGAGGAACTATGGCTACACCTTC.

The CDR3 nucleotides are TGCGCCAGCACCTCCGGGACAGCAAACACTGAAGCTTTCTTT. As protein: CASTSGTANTEAFF. The V gene is TRBV5-1, the J gene TRBJ1-1, with 7 bases matching TRBD1. The germline V gene has CDR1 SGHRS and CDR2 YFSETQ. V shed 6 bases and J 2 bases; nucleotides not matched to a gene: 7. The CDR3 has 14 amino acids.

The rearrangement links TRBV7-2 to TRBJ1-1; D remains ambiguous. Germline V lookup: CDR1 SGHTA, CDR2 FQGNSA. CDR3 size: 15 residues. V was trimmed by 2 bases and J by 3 bases, leaving 13 bases between them. CDR3 residues: CASSLKVGSYTEAFF. The CDR3 nucleotides read TGTGCCAGCAGCTTAAAGGTCGGATCGTACACTGAAGCTTTCTTT.

This clonotype was seen a few times. The V gene is TRBV29-1, the J gene TRBJ2-7; tentative D call: TRBD1 (6 bases). Germline V lookup: CDR1 SQVTM, CDR2 ANQGSEA. The CDR3 is 15 amino acids. Trimming shortened V by 4 bases and J by 0 bases, and 16 bases separated the two germline ends. CDR3: CSVGKIGGPSYEQYF. DNA for the CDR3: TGCAGCGTTGGTAAGATAGGGGGTCCCTCCTACGAGCAGTACTTC.

V usage is TRBV7-9 and J usage is TRBJ1-1; D gene unclear. V was pared by 5 bases and J by 1 base, with 8 bases between. The CDR3 length is 13 residues. Germline V gives CDR1 SEHNR, CDR2 FQNEAQ (reference sequence). Here the CDR3 reads CASSAIKNTEAFF. CDR3 nucleotide sequence: TGTGCCAGCAGCGCAATCAAGAACACTGAAGCTTTCTTT.

Worth noting for this clonotype: At one end, the junction sequence differs from germline, possibly due to a read error. J is TRBJ2-7 and V is TRBV30, with D possibly TRBD1 on 5 matching bases. The CDR3 extends over 12 amino acids. In germline, CDR1 is GTSNPN, CDR2 SVGIG (reference sequence). This CDR3 is CAWSGQGGLRLF. The CDR3 coding sequence is TGTGCCTGGAGTGGCCAGGGCGGCCTGCGTCTCTTC.

This clonotype was recorded at least ten times. The chain is built from TRBV18 and TRBJ2-3, with 8 bases that match TRBD1. Germline V lookup: CDR1 KGHSH, CDR2 LQKENI. The V segment lost 3 bases and the J segment 3 bases; nucleotides outside the gene matches: 5. This CDR3 contains 15 residues. The CDR3 nucleotides read TGTGCCAGCTCACCGAGGACAGGGCGAACAGATACGCAGTATTTT. Protein product: CASSPRTGRTDTQYF.

This clonotype was counted only a few times. The chain joins TRBV20-1 to TRBJ1-1, with 7 bases that match TRBD1. The V segment lost 4 bases and the J segment 10 bases; nucleotides outside the gene matches: 6. The germline CDR1 and CDR2 sequences are DFQATT and SNEGSKA (reference sequence). The CDR3 is made up of 11 amino acids. This CDR3 is CSATTGVGAFF. CDR3 bases: TGCAGTGCTACCACAGGGGTTGGAGCTTTCTTT.

In this sample, this clonotype turned up once. The V call is TRBV10-2, the J call TRBJ2-7, with D perhaps TRBD1 (6 bases). V was clipped by 11 bases and J by 3 bases, with 14 bases between them. This CDR3 contains 12 residues. CDR1 and CDR2 (germline): WSHSY, SAAADI. This chain's CDR3 is CARPGHRYEQYF. The CDR3 DNA sequence: TGCGCCCGACCGGGACACCGCTACGAGCAGTACTTC.

Only a few counts were recorded for this clonotype. The rearrangement joins TRBV12-3 or TRBV12-4 to TRBJ2-5; D might be TRBD1 (6 bases). The CDR3 totals 14 residues. With 6 bases removed from V and 4 bases from J, the gap between germline ends came to 15 bases. Here the CDR3 DNA reads TGTGCCAGCAGCCTCAGGGGCACAGGAGAGACCCAGTACTTC. Its translation is CASSLRGTGETQYF.

The genes are TRBV12-3 or TRBV12-4 and TRBJ1-1; 10 positions agree with TRBD1. The CDR3 covers 15 residues. J lost 6 bases, V lost 5 bases, and 9 bases had no gene match. For the CDR3, the DNA is TGTGCCAGCAGTCGTCGGACAGGGGGAGGAGCTGAAGCTTTCTTT. It codes for CASSRRTGGGAEAFF.

In its sample, this clonotype was seen a few times. The chain carries TRBV4-3 and TRBJ2-5; D gene ambiguous. The CDR3 extends over 13 amino acids. The germline gives CDR1 LGHNA, CDR2 YSLEER. The germline V and J ends were trimmed by 0 bases and 3 bases, with 5 bases remaining between them. The CDR3 is CASSQDVKETQYF. Written as DNA, the CDR3 is TGCGCCAGCAGCCAAGATGTGAAAGAGACCCAGTACTTC.

The table lists this clonotype with a few counts. The chain uses TRBV5-1 and TRBJ1-2; D is uncertain. Germline assignment: CDR1 SGHRS and CDR2 YFSETQ. Trimming took off 0 bases at V and 7 bases at J, with 4 bases between the two ends. This CDR3 region has 11 residues. The CDR3 nucleotides are TGCGCCAGCAGCTTGGAAGGTGGCTACACCTTC. Protein: CASSLEGGYTF.

This sequence joins TRBV29-1 and TRBJ1-1, with D tentatively TRBD1 (5 bases). CDR1 and CDR2 from the germline V gene are SQVTM and ANQGSEA. The CDR3 loop spans 13 amino acids. Trimming removed 6 bases from V and 4 bases from J, with 15 bases in between. CDR3 sequence reads: CSVAGQRGTEAFF. Here the CDR3 DNA reads TGCAGCGTCGCGGGTCAAAGGGGCACTGAAGCTTTCTTT.

This clonotype was observed at least ten times. The chain employs TRBV5-4 and TRBJ1-4, with 7 nucleotides matching TRBD1. The germline CDR1 and CDR2 sequences are SGHNT and YYREEE (reference sequence). The CDR3 length is 16 residues. The V and J ends lost 4 bases and 3 bases, in that order; junction bases with no gene match: 9. CDR3 sequence (DNA): TGTGCCAGCAGCCTGACGACAGGGCGGCCTAATGAAAAACTGTTTTTT. Protein sequence: CASSLTTGRPNEKLFF.

There are a few counts of this clonotype. The rearrangement joins TRBV3-1 to TRBJ2-7, with D perhaps TRBD1 (6 bases). Germline V gene sequence: CDR1 LGHDT, CDR2 YNNKEL (reference sequence). The CDR3 extends over 16 amino acids. V was pared by 5 bases and J by 1 base, with 18 bases between. The CDR3 DNA reads as TGTGCCAGCAGCACCCTAGGGGGACACGGATCCTACGAGCAGTACTTC. It specifies CASSTLGGHGSYEQYF.

The chain combines TRBV29-1 with TRBJ2-2; 11 bases agree with TRBD2. The V and J ends lost 5 bases and 4 bases, in that order; junction bases with no gene match: 3. In germline, CDR1 is SQVTM, CDR2 ANQGSEA. The CDR3 is 14 amino acids. The CDR3 bases are TGCAGCGTTCTTAGCGGGAGGGCCACCGGGGAGCTGTTTTTT. Encoded protein: CSVLSGRATGELFF.

This clonotype was detected only a few times. The CDR3 nucleotides read TGTGCCAGCAGCGAAAATTGGTGGACTGAGCAGTTCTTC. It is translated as CASSENWWTEQFF. The rearrangement joins TRBV25-1 to TRBJ2-1, with D unclear. The CDR3 consists of 13 residues. V lost 6 bases to trimming and J lost 9 bases, with 15 bases between them. Looked up from germline, CDR1 is MGHDK and CDR2 is SYGVNS.

This chain joins TRBV20-1 and TRBJ2-1; perhaps TRBD2 as D (5 bases). From germline, CDR1 is DFQATT and CDR2 SNEGSKA (reference sequence). The V end lost 6 bases, the J end lost 6 bases, and 12 bases lay between the germline ends. The CDR3 runs 12 residues. This CDR3 reads CSARTSRNEQFF. For the CDR3, the DNA is TGCAGTGCAAGAACTAGTCGCAATGAGCAGTTCTTC.